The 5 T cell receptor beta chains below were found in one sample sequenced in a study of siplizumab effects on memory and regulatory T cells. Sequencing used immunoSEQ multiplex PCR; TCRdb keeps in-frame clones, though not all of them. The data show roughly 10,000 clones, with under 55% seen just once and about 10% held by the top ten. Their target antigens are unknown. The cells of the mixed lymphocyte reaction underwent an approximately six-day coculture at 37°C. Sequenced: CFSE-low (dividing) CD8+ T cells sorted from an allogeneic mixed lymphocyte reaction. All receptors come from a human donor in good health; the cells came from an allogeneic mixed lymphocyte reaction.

The CDR3 DNA is TGTGCCACCAGCATCTTGCGCACAGATACGCAGTATTTT. Translation: CATSILRTDTQYF. The rearrangement uses TRBV15 and TRBJ2-3; D is unresolved. Trimming pared 4 bases from V and 1 base from J, leaving 6 bases between. The CDR3 is made up of 13 amino acids. In germline, CDR1 is LNHNV, CDR2 YYDKDF (reference sequence).

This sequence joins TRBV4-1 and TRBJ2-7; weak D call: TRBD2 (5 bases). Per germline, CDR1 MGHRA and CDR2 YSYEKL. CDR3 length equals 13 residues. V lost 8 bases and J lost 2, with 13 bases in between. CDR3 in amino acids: CASGGPGPYEQYF. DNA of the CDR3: TGCGCCAGCGGCGGGCCTGGACCCTACGAGCAGTACTTC.

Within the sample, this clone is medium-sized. CDR3 nucleotide sequence: TGCGCCAGCAGCCACTACCTAGAAGCTTTCTTT. Protein sequence: CASSHYLEAFF. The chain combines TRBV4-1 with TRBJ1-1; D is ambiguous. The germline V gene encodes CDR1 MGHRA and CDR2 YSYEKL. The CDR3 loop spans 11 amino acids. Trimming took off 3 bases at V and 8 bases at J, with 7 bases between the two ends.

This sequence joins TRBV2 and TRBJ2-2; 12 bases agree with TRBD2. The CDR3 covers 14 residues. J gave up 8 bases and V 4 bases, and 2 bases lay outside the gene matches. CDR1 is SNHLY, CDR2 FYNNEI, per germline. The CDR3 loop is CASSGLAGVGELFF. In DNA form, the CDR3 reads TGTGCCAGCAGTGGACTAGCGGGGGTGGGGGAGCTGTTTTTT.

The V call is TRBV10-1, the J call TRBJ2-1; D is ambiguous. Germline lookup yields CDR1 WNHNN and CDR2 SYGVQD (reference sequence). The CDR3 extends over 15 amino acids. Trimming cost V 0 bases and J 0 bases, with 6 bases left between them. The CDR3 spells CASSESVSSYNEQFF. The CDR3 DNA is TGCGCCAGCAGTGAGTCGGTCAGCTCCTACAATGAGCAGTTCTTC.